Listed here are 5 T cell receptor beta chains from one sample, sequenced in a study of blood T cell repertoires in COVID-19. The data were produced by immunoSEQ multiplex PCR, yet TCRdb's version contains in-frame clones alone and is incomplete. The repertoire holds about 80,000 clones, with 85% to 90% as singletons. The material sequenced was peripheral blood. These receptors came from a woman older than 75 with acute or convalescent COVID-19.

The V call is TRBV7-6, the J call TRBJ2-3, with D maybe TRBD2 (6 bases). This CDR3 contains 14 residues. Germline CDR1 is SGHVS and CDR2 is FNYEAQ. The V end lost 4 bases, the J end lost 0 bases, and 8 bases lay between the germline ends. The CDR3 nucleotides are TGTGCCAGCAGCTCACGGGGGAGCACAGATACGCAGTATTTT. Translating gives CASSSRGSTDTQYF.

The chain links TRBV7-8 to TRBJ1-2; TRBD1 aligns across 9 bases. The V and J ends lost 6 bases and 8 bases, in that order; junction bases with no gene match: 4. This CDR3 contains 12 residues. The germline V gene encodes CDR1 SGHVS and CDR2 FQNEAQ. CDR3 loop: CASREDRGGYTF. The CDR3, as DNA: TGTGCCAGCAGGGAAGACAGGGGGGGCTACACCTTC.

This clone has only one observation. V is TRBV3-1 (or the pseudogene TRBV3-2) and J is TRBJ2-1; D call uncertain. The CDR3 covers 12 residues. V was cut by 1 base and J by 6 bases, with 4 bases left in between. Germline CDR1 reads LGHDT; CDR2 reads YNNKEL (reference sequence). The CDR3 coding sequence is TGTGCCAGCAGCCAAGCTGTCAATGAGCAGTTCTTC. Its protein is CASSQAVNEQFF.

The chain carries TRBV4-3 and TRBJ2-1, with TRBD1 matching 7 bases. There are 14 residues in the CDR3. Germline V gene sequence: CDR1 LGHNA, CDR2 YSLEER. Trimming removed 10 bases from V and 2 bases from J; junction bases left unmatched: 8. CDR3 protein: CAKTDRDTYNEQFF. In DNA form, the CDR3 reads TGCGCCAAAACAGACAGGGACACCTACAATGAGCAGTTCTTC.

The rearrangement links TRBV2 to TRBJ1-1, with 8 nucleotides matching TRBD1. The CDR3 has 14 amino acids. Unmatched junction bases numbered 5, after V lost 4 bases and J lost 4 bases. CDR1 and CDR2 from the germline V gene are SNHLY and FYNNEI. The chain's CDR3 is CASSGHRGSTEAFF. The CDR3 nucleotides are TGTGCCAGCAGTGGTCACAGGGGGTCCACTGAAGCTTTCTTT. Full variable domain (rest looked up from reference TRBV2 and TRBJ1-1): EPEVTQTPSHQVTQMGQEVILRCVPISNHLYFYWYRQILGQKVEFLVSFYNNEISEKSEIFDDQFSVERPDGSNFTLKIRSTKLEDSAMYFCASSGHRGSTEAFFGQGTRLTVV.